This TCR beta chain was identified in a study of CD8+ T cells in alopecia areata. The germline V and J ends were trimmed by 7 bases and 1 base, with 8 bases remaining between them. The CDR3 is made up of 12 amino acids. CDR1 is SGHAT and CDR2 is FQNNGV in the germline V gene. Separation by sorting yielded CD4+ and CD8+ T cells from PBMCs. cDNA serving as the sequencing template came from extracted, reverse transcribed RNA. Libraries were prepared by immunoSEQ multiplex PCR; TCRdb keeps only in-frame clonotypes and omits some of them. The table shows about 120,000 clones, with roughly two thirds occurring only once.

The J gene is TRBJ2-7, the V gene TRBV11-2; D is undetermined. This TCR came from a human donor in good health. Sequencing was done on a sample of CD4+ T cells sorted from blood. The chain's CDR3 is CASMNPSYEQYF. The CDR3 DNA reads as TGTGCCAGCATGAATCCGTCCTACGAGCAGTACTTC.